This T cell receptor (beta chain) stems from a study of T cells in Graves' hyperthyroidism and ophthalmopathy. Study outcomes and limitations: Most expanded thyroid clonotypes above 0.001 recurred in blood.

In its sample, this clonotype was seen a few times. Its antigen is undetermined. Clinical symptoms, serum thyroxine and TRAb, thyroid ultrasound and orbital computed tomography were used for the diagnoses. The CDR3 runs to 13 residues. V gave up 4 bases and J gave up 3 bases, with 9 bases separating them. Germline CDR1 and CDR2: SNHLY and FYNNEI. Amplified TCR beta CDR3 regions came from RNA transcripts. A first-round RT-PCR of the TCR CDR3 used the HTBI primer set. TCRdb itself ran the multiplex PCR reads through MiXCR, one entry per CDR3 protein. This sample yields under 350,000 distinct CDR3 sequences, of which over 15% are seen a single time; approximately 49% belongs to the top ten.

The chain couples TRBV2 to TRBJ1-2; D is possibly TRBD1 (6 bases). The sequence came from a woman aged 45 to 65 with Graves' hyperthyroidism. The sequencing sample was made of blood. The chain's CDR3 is CASSGWTDYGYTF. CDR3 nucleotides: TGTGCCAGCAGTGGCTGGACAGACTATGGCTACACCTTC.